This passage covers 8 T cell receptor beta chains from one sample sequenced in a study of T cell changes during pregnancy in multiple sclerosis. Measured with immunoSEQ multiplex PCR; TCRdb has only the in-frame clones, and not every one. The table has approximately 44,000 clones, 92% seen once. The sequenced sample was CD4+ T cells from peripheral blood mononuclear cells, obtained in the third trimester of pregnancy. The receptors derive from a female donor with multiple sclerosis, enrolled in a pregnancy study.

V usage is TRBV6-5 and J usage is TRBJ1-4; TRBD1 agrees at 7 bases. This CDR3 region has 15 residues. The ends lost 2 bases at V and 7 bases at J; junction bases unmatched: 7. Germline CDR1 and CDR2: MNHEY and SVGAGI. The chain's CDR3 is CASSYQARGLEKLFF. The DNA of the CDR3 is TGTGCCAGCAGTTACCAAGCGAGGGGGCTTGAAAAACTGTTTTTT.

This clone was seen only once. The DNA of the CDR3 is TGTGCCAGCAGTTCCGTGTCTACGCAGTATTTT. This translates into CASSSVSTQYF. This chain joins TRBV7-2 and TRBJ2-3; D gene uncertain. The germline gives CDR1 SGHTA, CDR2 FQGNSA. The CDR3 loop spans 11 amino acids. V dropped 6 bases and J dropped 8 bases, with 9 bases sitting between them.

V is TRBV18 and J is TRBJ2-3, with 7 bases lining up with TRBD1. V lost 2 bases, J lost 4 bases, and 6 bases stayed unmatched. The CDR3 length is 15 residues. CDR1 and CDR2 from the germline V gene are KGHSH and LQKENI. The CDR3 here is CASSPETGTSDTQYF. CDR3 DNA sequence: TGTGCCAGCTCACCAGAGACAGGGACATCAGATACGCAGTATTTT.

The CDR3 DNA reads TGTGCCAGCAGCCGGACTAGCGGGCCTTACAATGAGCAGTTCTTC. Protein product: CASSRTSGPYNEQFF. The genes are TRBV6-5 and TRBJ2-1; 11 bases align to TRBD2. Germline CDR1 reads MNHEY; CDR2 reads SVGAGI. The CDR3 consists of 15 residues. With 6 bases clipped from V and 4 bases from J, the junction kept 5 bases outside the gene matches.

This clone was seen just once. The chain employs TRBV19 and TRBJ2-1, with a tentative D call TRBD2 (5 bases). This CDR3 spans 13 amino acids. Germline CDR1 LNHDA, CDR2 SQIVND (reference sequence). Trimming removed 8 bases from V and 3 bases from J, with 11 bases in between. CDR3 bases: TGTGCCAGTGGTAGTGGGAGCTACAATGAGCAGTTCTTC. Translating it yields CASGSGSYNEQFF.

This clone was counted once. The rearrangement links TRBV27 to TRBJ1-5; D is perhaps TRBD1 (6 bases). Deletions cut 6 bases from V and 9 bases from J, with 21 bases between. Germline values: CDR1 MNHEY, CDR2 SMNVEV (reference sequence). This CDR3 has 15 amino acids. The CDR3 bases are TGTGCCAGCAGACGGGGAGACAGGCTTGGTCTGCCCCAGCATTTT. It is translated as CASRRGDRLGLPQHF.

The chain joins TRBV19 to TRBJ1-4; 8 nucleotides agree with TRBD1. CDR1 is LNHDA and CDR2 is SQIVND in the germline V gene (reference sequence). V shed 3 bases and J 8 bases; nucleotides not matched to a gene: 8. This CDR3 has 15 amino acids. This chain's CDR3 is CASSIGQGDGEKLFF. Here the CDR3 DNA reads TGTGCCAGTAGTATCGGACAGGGCGATGGGGAAAAACTGTTTTTT. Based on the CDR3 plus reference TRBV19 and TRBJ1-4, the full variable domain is DGGITQSPKYLFRKEGQNVTLSCEQNLNHDAMYWYRQDPGQGLRLIYYSQIVNDFQKGDIAEGYSVSREKKESFPLTVTSAQKNPTAFYLCASSIGQGDGEKLFFGSGTQLSVL.

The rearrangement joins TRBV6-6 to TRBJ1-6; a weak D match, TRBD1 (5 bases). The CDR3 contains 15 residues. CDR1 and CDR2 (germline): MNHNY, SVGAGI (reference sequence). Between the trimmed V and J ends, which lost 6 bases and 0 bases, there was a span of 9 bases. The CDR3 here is CASRLDTSYNSPLHF. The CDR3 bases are TGTGCCAGCAGGCTGGACACCTCCTATAATTCACCCCTCCACTTT.